The rows below give T cell receptor beta chains drawn from one sample of a study of blood T cells in healthy people across ages. TCRdb analysed the 5' RACE reads with MiXCR anew, one entry per CDR3 protein. This table holds around 800,000 distinct CDR3 sequences, roughly 24% found once. The sample also formed part of further work on T cells of mothers and their children.

Sequencing was performed on blood. Receptor source: a boy younger than 18 in good health. CDR3s include the opening cysteine and the closing phenylalanine or tryptophan. A D gene is named only where the DNA matches it firmly. Some rows mark clone size as missing; the rest say once, few, many or name a class of expanded clone.

.,.,TRBJ2-7,TRBV5-1,TGCGCCAGCAGCCCCGGGCAAAACAGGGTAAAGGAGCAGTACTTC,CASSPGQNRVKEQYF
.,few,TRBJ2-1,TRBV6-5,TGTGCCAGCAGTTACTCGATCGGAGCCGGGGGAGATGAGCAGTTCTTC,CASSYSIGAGGDEQFF
TRBD1,.,TRBJ1-2,TRBV10-3,TGTGCCATCAGATCTACGGGGACAGAAGCTAACTATGGCTACACCTTC,CAIRSTGTEANYGYTF
TRBD1,.,TRBJ2-7,TRBV27,TGTGCCAGCAGTCAACTAAGGGGAGTCCCGGGACAGGGAACCTACGAGCAGTACTTC,CASSQLRGVPGQGTYEQYF
.,few,TRBJ2-5,TRBV12-3/TRBV12-4,TGTGCCAGCAGCCCAGGGGCAGGCCAAGGTTCAAAGACCCAGTACTTC,CASSPGAGQGSKTQYF
.,.,TRBJ1-2,TRBV6-6,TGTGCCAGCAGTTACTTGGGATTCTATGGCTACACCTTC,CASSYLGFYGYTF
TRBD2,few,TRBJ2-7,TRBV4-1,TGCGCCAGCAGCCAAGTCTATTCGGGGGGCTACGAGCAGTACTTC,CASSQVYSGGYEQYF
.,once,TRBJ2-3,TRBV12-3/TRBV12-4,TGTGCCAGCAGTTTCCAGGAGAAAGATACGCAGTATTTT,CASSFQEKDTQYF
.,few,TRBJ2-5,TRBV6-5,TGTGCCAGCAGTTACGAGGGAATTGGGACCCAGTACTTC,CASSYEGIGTQYF
.,once,TRBJ2-5,TRBV4-1,TGCGCCAGCAGCCAAGACCAGTTCAGGGGCGGTGAGACCCAGTACTTC,CASSQDQFRGGETQYF
.,.,TRBJ2-1,TRBV21-1,TGTGCCAGCAGCACTTCCCCTTTGGCTAGTTCTGAGCAGTTCTTC,CASSTSPLASSEQFF
.,.,TRBJ2-2,TRBV15,TGTGCCACCAGCAGAGATGAACAGGGTTTGACCGGGGAGCTGTTTTTT,CATSRDEQGLTGELFF
TRBD2,few,TRBJ2-5,TRBV20-1,TGCAGTGCTAGAGTCGCGGGGGAAGAGACCCAGTACTTC,CSARVAGEETQYF
.,.,TRBJ2-2,TRBV18,TGTGCCAGCTCGCCGCAAGGACAGCTGAACACCGGGGAGCTGTTTTTT,CASSPQGQLNTGELFF
.,.,TRBJ2-7,TRBV20-1,TGCAGTGCTAGAGATCGGGGGAGTTACTCCTACGAGCAGTACTTC,CSARDRGSYSYEQYF